This TCR beta chain was identified during a study of T cell responses to AZD1222 COVID-19 vaccine. Findings and limits, study-wide: Baseline seropositivity characterized only a handful of AZD1222 recipients.

Concerning this clone itself: What it binds is unknown.

Here immunoSEQ multiplex PCR was the method, and the copy in TCRdb shows in-frame clones only, minus some. The repertoire consists of 150,000 to 200,000 clones, with 70% to 90% occurring once and the leading ten covering 1.6%. The J segment lost 3 bases and the V segment lost 4 bases, leaving 2 bases of the junction unmatched. CDR1 SGDLS and CDR2 YYNGEE come from the germline V gene. This CDR3 region has 15 residues. This receptor was identified in an adult in good health. Sequences were derived from peripheral blood, sampled on day 0 of AZD1222 vaccination. This chain links TRBV9 with TRBJ2-2, with TRBD2 matching over 11 bases. The CDR3, as DNA: TGTGCCAGCAGCTTAGCGGGAGGGTACACCGGGGAGCTGTTTTTT. Its protein is CASSLAGGYTGELFF.